These T cell receptor beta chains were read from a single sample in a study of naive and memory T cell subsets. TCRdb called the 5' RACE reads again in MiXCR, with one record for every CDR3 protein. The repertoire includes more than 45,000 distinct CDR3 sequences, around 5% of them detected once, and approximately 0.84% sits in the top ten. Source of these receptors: a female donor in good health. The CDR3 runs from the conserved cysteine through the conserved F or W. Each record gives: clone size, J gene, V gene, D gene, CDR3 protein, CDR3 DNA. The D gene is left open where the match is weak. Not every row has a clone size; where given, it reads once, few, many or a size class.

>many|TRBJ2-3|TRBV7-2|TRBD2
CASSLGSREGTQYF
TGTGCCAGCAGCTTAGGTTCTAGGGAGGGGACGCAGTATTTT
>few|TRBJ2-2|TRBV5-1|-
CASTRGDGNTGELFF
TGCGCCAGCACCCGTGGGGACGGTAACACCGGGGAGCTGTTTTTT
>many|TRBJ2-2|TRBV30|TRBD1
CAWRAGQGSTGELFF
TGTGCCTGGAGGGCGGGACAGGGGAGCACCGGGGAGCTGTTTTTT
>many|TRBJ2-2|TRBV7-2|TRBD1
CASSSRTGNTGELFF
TGTGCCAGCAGCTCCAGGACAGGGAACACCGGGGAGCTGTTTTTT
>many|TRBJ2-7|TRBV20-1|TRBD1
CSARGQGKPYEQYF
TGCAGTGCTAGGGGACAGGGGAAACCCTACGAGCAGTACTTC
>many|TRBJ2-7|TRBV11-1|TRBD1
CASSRGQTSYEQYF
TGTGCCAGCAGCCGGGGACAGACCTCCTACGAGCAGTACTTC
>many|TRBJ2-6|TRBV7-8|TRBD1
CASSWQGTGGSGANVLTF
TGTGCCAGCAGCTGGCAGGGGACAGGGGGCTCTGGGGCCAACGTCCTGACTTTC
>few|TRBJ1-2|TRBV4-1|-
CASSQDQGTALGNGYTF
TGCGCCAGCAGCCAAGATCAGGGGACCGCGTTGGGGAATGGCTACACCTTC
>many|TRBJ2-7|TRBV29-1|TRBD1
CSVGGQGAYEQYF
TGCAGCGTGGGGGGACAGGGGGCGTACGAGCAGTACTTC
>many|TRBJ2-5|TRBV20-1|-
CSVGPGTQYF
TGCAGTGTTGGACCTGGGACCCAGTACTTC
>many|TRBJ2-7|TRBV29-1|TRBD2
CSVESGGTRTRFGEQYF
TGCAGCGTTGAAAGCGGGGGTACACGGACTAGGTTTGGGGAGCAGTACTTC
>many|TRBJ1-5|TRBV11-2|TRBD1
CASSLGTGSGGQPQHF
TGTGCCAGCAGCTTGGGGACAGGGTCAGGGGGTCAGCCCCAGCATTTT
>few|TRBJ1-1|TRBV6-1|-
CASGSGFVGTEAFF
TGTGCCAGCGGATCCGGATTTGTGGGAACTGAAGCTTTCTTT
>many|TRBJ1-1|TRBV29-1|-
CSAWPRQDKAFF
TGCAGCGCCTGGCCTCGACAGGATAAAGCTTTCTTT
>many|TRBJ1-5|TRBV19|-
CASSTGVDQPQHF
TGTGCCAGTAGTACAGGGGTAGATCAGCCCCAGCATTTT
>many|TRBJ1-2|TRBV5-1|-
CASSLGPTEGYTF
TGCGCCAGCAGCTTAGGGCCAACAGAGGGCTACACCTTC
>many|TRBJ2-3|TRBV11-2|TRBD2
CASSFSGGRRTDTQYF
TGTGCCAGCAGCTTCAGTGGCGGGAGACGCACAGATACGCAGTATTTT
>many|TRBJ1-5|TRBV19|TRBD1
CASKWRQGGNQPQHF
TGTGCCAGTAAGTGGAGACAGGGAGGCAATCAGCCCCAGCATTTT
>many|TRBJ2-3|TRBV2|TRBD1
CASRFRDSGYTDTQYF
TGTGCCAGCAGGTTTAGGGACAGCGGTTACACGGATACGCAGTATTTT
>many|TRBJ1-2|TRBV15|-
CATSPRTVNYGYTF
TGTGCCACCAGCCCTCGGACAGTTAACTATGGCTACACCTTC
>many|TRBJ2-3|TRBV28|TRBD2
CASSLVPSGLSTDTQYF
TGTGCCAGCAGTTTGGTTCCTAGCGGGTTAAGCACAGATACGCAGTATTTT
>-|TRBJ1-2|TRBV7-2|-
CASSLVRGDYGDTF
TGTGCCAGCAGCTTAGTAAGGGGGGACTATGGCGACACCTTC
>-|TRBJ1-2|TRBV12-3/TRBV12-4|-
CASSLKTRGGADYGDTF
TGTGCCAGCAGTTTAAAAACCCGCGGGGGCGCCGACTATGGCGACACCTTC
>many|TRBJ2-2|TRBV5-6|-
CASSPGAGLNTGELFF
TGTGCCAGCAGCCCGGGCGCAGGGCTGAACACCGGGGAGCTGTTTTTT
>many|TRBJ2-2|TRBV18|-
CASSPPLGGGQNTGELFF
TGTGCCAGCTCACCCCCATTAGGGGGAGGACAGAACACCGGGGAGCTGTTTTTT
>many|TRBJ1-5|TRBV12-3/TRBV12-4|TRBD1
CASVRTGSDQPQHF
TGTGCCAGCGTAAGGACAGGGTCCGATCAGCCCCAGCATTTT
>many|TRBJ1-1|TRBV12-3/TRBV12-4|-
CASSFNAGSNTEAFF
TGTGCCAGCAGTTTTAATGCAGGGTCGAACACTGAAGCTTTCTTT
>-|TRBJ1-2|TRBV5-1|TRBD1
CASSLRDREDYGYTF
TGCGCCAGCAGCCTCCGGGACAGGGAGGACTATGGCTACACCTTC
>many|TRBJ2-1|TRBV12-3/TRBV12-4|TRBD1
CASRPRDRLNEQFF
TGTGCCAGCAGGCCAAGGGACAGACTCAATGAGCAGTTCTTC
>few|TRBJ2-3|TRBV10-3|TRBD2
CAISDGEGGRDTQYF
TGTGCCATCAGTGATGGGGAGGGAGGAAGAGATACGCAGTATTTT
>many|TRBJ2-3|TRBV12-3/TRBV12-4|-
CASSRRGVAVGTDTQYF
TGTGCCAGCAGTCGCAGGGGTGTAGCGGTAGGGACAGATACGCAGTATTTT
>many|TRBJ2-7|TRBV28|-
CASSSATYEQYF
TGTGCCAGCAGCTCCGCAACCTACGAGCAGTACTTC
>many|TRBJ2-3|TRBV10-3|-
CAISEYRGSTDTQYF
TGTGCCATCAGTGAGTATCGGGGAAGCACAGATACGCAGTATTTT
>many|TRBJ2-5|TRBV2|-
CASRAGPQETQYF
TGTGCCAGCAGGGCGGGACCCCAAGAGACCCAGTACTTC
>-|TRBJ2-1|TRBV28|-
CASSLFIAAVNNEQFF
TGTGCCAGCAGTTTATTTATAGCCGCGGTGAACAATGAGCAGTTCTTC
>many|TRBJ2-2|TRBV2|-
CASSVSGGAGGTGELFF
TGTGCCAGCAGTGTGTCAGGGGGAGCCGGGGGGACCGGGGAGCTGTTTTTT
>few|TRBJ1-1|TRBV5-4|-
CASSGPNTEAFF
TGTGCCAGCAGCGGACCAAACACTGAAGCTTTCTTT
>many|TRBJ2-1|TRBV7-6|TRBD2
CASSLGASGRAVGSYNEQFF
TGTGCCAGCAGCTTAGGGGCTAGCGGGAGGGCCGTGGGTTCCTACAATGAGCAGTTCTTC
>many|TRBJ2-3|TRBV6-1|-
CASSRGGNTDTQYF
TGTGCCAGCAGCCGAGGGGGGAACACAGATACGCAGTATTTT
>few|TRBJ1-5|TRBV19|TRBD1
CASSTDREGIQPQHF
TGTGCCAGTAGTACCGACAGGGAAGGAATTCAGCCCCAGCATTTT
>many|TRBJ1-2|TRBV7-9|-
CASSFKGWDGYTF
TGTGCCAGCAGCTTCAAGGGTTGGGATGGCTACACCTTC
>many|TRBJ2-1|TRBV20-1|TRBD2
CSALTSGEYNEQFF
TGCAGTGCACTTACTAGCGGGGAGTACAATGAGCAGTTCTTC
>many|TRBJ2-2|TRBV29-1|TRBD1
CSVDRGSTGELFF
TGCAGCGTGGACAGGGGGAGCACCGGGGAGCTGTTTTTT
>many|TRBJ2-5|TRBV5-1|-
CASSLSWGGLQSETQYF
TGCGCCAGCAGCTTGAGCTGGGGAGGACTGCAATCAGAGACCCAGTACTTC
>many|TRBJ2-7|TRBV28|-
CASSPVRPEQYF
TGTGCCAGCAGCCCCGTACGCCCCGAGCAGTACTTC